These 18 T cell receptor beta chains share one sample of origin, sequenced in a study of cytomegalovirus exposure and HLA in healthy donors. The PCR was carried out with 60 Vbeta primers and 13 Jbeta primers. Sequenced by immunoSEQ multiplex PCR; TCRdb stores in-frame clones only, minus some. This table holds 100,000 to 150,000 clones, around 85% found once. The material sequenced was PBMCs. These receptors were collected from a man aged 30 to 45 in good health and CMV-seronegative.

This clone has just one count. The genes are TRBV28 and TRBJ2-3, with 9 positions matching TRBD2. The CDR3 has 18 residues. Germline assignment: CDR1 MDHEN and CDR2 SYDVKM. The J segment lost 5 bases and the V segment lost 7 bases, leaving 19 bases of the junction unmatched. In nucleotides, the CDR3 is TGTGCCAGCACCCTCGGGGTAGCGGGGGTATTTATTGGAGATACGCAGTATTTT. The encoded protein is CASTLGVAGVFIGDTQYF. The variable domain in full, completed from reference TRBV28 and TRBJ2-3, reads DVKVTQSSRYLVKRTGEKVFLECVQDMDHENMFWYRQDPGLGLRLIYFSYDVKMKEKGDIPEGYSVSREKKERFSLILESASTNQTSMYLCASTLGVAGVFIGDTQYFGPGTRLTVL.

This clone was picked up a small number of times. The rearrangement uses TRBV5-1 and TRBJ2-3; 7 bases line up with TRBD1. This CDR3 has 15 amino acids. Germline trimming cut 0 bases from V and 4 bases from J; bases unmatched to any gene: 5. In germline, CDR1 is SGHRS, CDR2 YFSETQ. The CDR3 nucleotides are TGCGCCAGCAGCTTGGCGGGACAGTCGGCAGATACGCAGTATTTT. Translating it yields CASSLAGQSADTQYF.

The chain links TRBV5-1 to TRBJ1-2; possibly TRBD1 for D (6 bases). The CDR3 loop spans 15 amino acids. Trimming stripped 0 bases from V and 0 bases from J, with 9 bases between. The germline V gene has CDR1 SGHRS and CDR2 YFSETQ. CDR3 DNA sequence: TGCGCCAGCAGCTTGGCCGGGACAACTAACTATGGCTACACCTTC. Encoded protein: CASSLAGTTNYGYTF.

CDR3 bases: TGTGCCAGCAGCTTGGCCGGCCAGGGGCTAAATCAGCCCCAGCATTTT. Protein product: CASSLAGQGLNQPQHF. The chain employs TRBV5-6 and TRBJ1-5; possibly TRBD1 for D (6 bases). Germline CDR1 reads SGHDT; CDR2 reads YYEEEE. The V end was cut by 0 bases, the J end by 4 bases, with 14 bases between. The CDR3 is 16 residues long.

CDR3 in amino acids: CASSLSRAPNEQYF. In DNA, the CDR3 is TGTGCCAGCAGTTTATCGCGGGCCCCCAACGAGCAGTACTTC. This chain uses TRBV27 with TRBJ2-7; D may be TRBD2 (5 bases). The CDR3 totals 14 residues. Germline CDR1 and CDR2: MNHEY and SMNVEV (reference sequence). Trimming pared 0 bases from V and 5 bases from J, leaving 11 bases between.

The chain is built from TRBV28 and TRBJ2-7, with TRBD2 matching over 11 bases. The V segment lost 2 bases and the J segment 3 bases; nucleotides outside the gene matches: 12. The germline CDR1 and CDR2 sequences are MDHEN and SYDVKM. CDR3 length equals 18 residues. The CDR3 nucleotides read TGTGCCAGCAGTTTAAGAAGGTCTAGCGGGGGGTCAGACTACGAGCAGTACTTC. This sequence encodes CASSLRRSSGGSDYEQYF.

In DNA form, the CDR3 reads TGTGCCAGCTCACCTCTTACCGGGACAGATAATGAAAAACTGTTTTTT. Amino acid sequence: CASSPLTGTDNEKLFF. V and J are TRBV18 and TRBJ1-4; 7 nucleotides line up with TRBD1. The germline V gene encodes CDR1 KGHSH and CDR2 LQKENI. Trimming at V came to 3 bases and at J to 4 bases, leaving 8 bases not matched to a gene. This CDR3 is 16 amino acids long. Using reference TRBV18 and TRBJ1-4 for the parts outside the CDR3, the full variable domain is NAGVMQNPRHLVRRRGQEARLRCSPMKGHSHVYWYRQLPEEGLKFMVYLQKENIIDESGMPKERFSAEFPKEGPSILRIQQVVRGDSAAYFCASSPLTGTDNEKLFFGSGTQLSVL.

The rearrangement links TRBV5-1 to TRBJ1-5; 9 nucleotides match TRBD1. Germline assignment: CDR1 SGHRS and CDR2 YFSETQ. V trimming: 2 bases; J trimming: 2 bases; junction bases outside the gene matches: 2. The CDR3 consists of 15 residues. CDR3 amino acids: CASSLQGARNQPQHF. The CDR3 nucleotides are TGCGCCAGCAGCTTACAGGGGGCGCGCAATCAGCCCCAGCATTTT.

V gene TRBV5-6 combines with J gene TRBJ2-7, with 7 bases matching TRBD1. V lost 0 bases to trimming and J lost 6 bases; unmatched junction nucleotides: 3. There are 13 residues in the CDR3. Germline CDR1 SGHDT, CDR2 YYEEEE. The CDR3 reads CASSLGDSGEQYF. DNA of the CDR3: TGTGCCAGCAGCTTGGGGGACAGTGGCGAGCAGTACTTC.

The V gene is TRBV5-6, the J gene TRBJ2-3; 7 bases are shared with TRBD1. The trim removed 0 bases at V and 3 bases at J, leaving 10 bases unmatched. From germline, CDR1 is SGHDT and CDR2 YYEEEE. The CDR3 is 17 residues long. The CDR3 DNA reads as TGTGCCAGCAGCTTGGAAGGAAGGGACAGAAGGACAGATACGCAGTATTTT. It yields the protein CASSLEGRDRRTDTQYF.

CDR3 DNA sequence: TGTGCCAACTCAAGCCCGAGGGCTGGAAACACCATATATTTT. It yields the protein CANSSPRAGNTIYF. The chain uses TRBV28 and TRBJ1-3, with no clear D. In germline, CDR1 is MDHEN, CDR2 SYDVKM. The CDR3 is made up of 14 amino acids. The V end was cut by 10 bases, the J end by 2 bases, with 15 bases between. Drawing the rest from reference TRBV28 and TRBJ1-3, the complete variable domain is DVKVTQSSRYLVKRTGEKVFLECVQDMDHENMFWYRQDPGLGLRLIYFSYDVKMKEKGDIPEGYSVSREKKERFSLILESASTNQTSMYLCANSSPRAGNTIYFGEGSWLTVV.

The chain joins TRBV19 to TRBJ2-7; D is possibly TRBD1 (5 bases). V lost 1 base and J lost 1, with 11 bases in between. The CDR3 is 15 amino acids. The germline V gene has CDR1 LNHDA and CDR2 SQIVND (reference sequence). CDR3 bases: TGTGCCAGTAGTATAGGTAGGGGCCTTTCCTACGAGCAGTACTTC. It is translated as CASSIGRGLSYEQYF.

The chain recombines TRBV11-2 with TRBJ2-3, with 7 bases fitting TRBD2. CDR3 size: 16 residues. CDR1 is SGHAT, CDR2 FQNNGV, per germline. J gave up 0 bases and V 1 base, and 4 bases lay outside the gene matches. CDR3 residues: CASSLAGRVSTDTQYF. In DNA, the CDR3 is TGTGCCAGCAGCTTAGCTGGGAGGGTTAGCACAGATACGCAGTATTTT.

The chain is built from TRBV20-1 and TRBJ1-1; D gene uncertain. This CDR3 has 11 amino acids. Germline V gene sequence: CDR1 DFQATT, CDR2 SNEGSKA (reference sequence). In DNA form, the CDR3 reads TGCAGCGTTCGAGAGTACACTGAAGCTTTCTTT. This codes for CSVREYTEAFF.

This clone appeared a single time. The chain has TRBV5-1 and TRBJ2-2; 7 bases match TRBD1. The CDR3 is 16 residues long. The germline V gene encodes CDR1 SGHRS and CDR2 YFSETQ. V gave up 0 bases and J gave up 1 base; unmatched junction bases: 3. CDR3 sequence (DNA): TGCGCCAGCAGCTTGGCATGGACAGGGAACACCGGGGAGCTGTTTTTT. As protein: CASSLAWTGNTGELFF.

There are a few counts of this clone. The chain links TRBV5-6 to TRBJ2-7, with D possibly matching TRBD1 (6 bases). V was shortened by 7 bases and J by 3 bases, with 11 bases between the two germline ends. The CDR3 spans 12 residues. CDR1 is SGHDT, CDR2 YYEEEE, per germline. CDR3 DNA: TGTGCCAGCTCCCGGGACAACTACGAGCAGTACTTC. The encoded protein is CASSRDNYEQYF.

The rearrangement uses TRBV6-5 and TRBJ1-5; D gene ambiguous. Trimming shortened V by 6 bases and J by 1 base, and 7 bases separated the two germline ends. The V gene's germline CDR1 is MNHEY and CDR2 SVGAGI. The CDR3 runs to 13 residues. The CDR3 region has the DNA TGTGCCAGCAGCCCCCTCAGCAATCAGCCCCAGCATTTT. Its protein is CASSPLSNQPQHF.

The CDR3 spells CSARSNQPQHF. For the CDR3, the DNA is TGCAGTGCCCGTAGCAATCAGCCCCAGCATTTT. J is TRBJ1-5 and V is TRBV20-1; D is undetermined. CDR3 size: 11 residues. Trimming removed 6 bases from V and 0 bases from J, with 3 bases in between. Germline CDR1 and CDR2: DFQATT and SNEGSKA (reference sequence).